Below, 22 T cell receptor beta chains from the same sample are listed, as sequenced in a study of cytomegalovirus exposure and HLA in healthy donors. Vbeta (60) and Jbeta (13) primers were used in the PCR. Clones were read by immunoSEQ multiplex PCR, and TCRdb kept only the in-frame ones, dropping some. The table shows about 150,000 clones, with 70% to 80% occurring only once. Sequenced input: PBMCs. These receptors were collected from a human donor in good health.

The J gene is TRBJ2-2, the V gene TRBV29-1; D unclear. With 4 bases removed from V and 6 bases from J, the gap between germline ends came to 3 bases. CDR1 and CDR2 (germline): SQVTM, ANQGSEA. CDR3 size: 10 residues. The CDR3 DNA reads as TGCAGCGTTGCGGCCGGGGAGCTGTTTTTT. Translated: CSVAAGELFF.

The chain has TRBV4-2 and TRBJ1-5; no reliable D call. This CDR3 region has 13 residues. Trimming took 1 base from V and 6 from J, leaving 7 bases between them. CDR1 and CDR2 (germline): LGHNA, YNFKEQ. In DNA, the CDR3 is TGTGCCAGCAGCCAAGGGCCGGGTCAGCCCCAGCATTTT. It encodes CASSQGPGQPQHF.

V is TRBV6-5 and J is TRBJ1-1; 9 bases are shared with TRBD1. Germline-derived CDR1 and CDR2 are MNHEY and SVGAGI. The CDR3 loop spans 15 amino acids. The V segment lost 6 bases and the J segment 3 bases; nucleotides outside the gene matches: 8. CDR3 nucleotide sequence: TGTGCCAGCAGCACGACAGGGGGAGACTACACTGAAGCTTTCTTT. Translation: CASSTTGGDYTEAFF.

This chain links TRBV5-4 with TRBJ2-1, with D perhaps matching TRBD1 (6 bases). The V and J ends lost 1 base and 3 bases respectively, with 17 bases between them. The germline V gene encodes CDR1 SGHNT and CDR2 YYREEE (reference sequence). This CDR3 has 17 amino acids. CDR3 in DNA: TGTGCCAGCAGCTTGCCCTCCAGGGGAGCCTACTACAATGAGCAGTTCTTC. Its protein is CASSLPSRGAYYNEQFF. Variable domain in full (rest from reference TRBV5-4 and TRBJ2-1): ETGVTQSPTHLIKTRGQQVTLRCSSQSGHNTVSWYQQALGQGPQFIFQYYREEENGRGNFPPRFSGLQFPNYSSELNVNALELDDSALYLCASSLPSRGAYYNEQFFGPGTRLTVL.

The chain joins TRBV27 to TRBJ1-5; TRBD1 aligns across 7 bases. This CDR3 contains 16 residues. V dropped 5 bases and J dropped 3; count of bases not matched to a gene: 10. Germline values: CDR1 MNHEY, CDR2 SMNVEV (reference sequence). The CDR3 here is CASSLGGGGNNQPQHF. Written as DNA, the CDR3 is TGTGCCAGCAGTCTGGGAGGAGGGGGCAACAATCAGCCCCAGCATTTT.

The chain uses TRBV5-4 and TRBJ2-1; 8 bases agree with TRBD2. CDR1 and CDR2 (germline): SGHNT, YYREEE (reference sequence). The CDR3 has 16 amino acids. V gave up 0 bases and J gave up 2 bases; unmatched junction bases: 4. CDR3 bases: TGTGCCAGCAGCTTGGTAGGGCGGGAGGCCTACAATGAGCAGTTCTTC. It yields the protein CASSLVGREAYNEQFF.

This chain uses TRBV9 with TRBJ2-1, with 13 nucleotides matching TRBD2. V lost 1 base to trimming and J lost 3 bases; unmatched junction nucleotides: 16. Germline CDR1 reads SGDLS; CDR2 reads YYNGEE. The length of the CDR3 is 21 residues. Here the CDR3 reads CASSVIPLAGGLGEVYNEQFF. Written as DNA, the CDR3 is TGTGCCAGCAGCGTAATCCCACTAGCGGGAGGGCTAGGGGAGGTCTACAATGAGCAGTTCTTC.

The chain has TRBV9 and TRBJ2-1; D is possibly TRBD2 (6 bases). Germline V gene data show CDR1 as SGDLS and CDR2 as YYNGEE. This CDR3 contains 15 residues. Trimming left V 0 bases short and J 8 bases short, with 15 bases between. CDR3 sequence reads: CASSVATRSSDEQFF. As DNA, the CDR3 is TGTGCCAGCAGCGTAGCGACTAGATCGAGCGATGAGCAGTTCTTC.

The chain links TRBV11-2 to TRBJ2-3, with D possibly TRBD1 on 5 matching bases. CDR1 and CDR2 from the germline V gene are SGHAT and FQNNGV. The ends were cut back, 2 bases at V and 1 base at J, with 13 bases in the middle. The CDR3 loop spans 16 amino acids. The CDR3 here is CASSLRGQAGTDTQYF. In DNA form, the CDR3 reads TGTGCCAGCAGCTTAAGGGGCCAGGCGGGCACAGATACGCAGTATTTT. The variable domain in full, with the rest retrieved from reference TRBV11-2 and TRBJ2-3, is EAGVAQSPRYKIIEKRQSVAFWCNPISGHATLYWYQQILGQGPKLLIQFQNNGVVDDSQLPKDRFSAERLKGVDSTLKIQPAKLEDSAVYLCASSLRGQAGTDTQYFGPGTRLTVL.

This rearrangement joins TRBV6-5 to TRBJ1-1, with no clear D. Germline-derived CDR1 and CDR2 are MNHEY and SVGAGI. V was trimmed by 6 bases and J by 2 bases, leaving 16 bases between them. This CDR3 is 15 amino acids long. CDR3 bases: TGTGCCAGCAGACCCAAAGCGGCGTTAAACACTGAAGCTTTCTTT. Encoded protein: CASRPKAALNTEAFF.

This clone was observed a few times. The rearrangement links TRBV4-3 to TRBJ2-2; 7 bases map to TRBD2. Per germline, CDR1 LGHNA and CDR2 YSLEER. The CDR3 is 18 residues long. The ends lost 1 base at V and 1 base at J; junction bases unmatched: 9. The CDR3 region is CASSQAPAGDLNTGELFF. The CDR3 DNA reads TGCGCCAGCAGCCAAGCCCCCGCGGGAGATTTGAACACCGGGGAGCTGTTTTTT.

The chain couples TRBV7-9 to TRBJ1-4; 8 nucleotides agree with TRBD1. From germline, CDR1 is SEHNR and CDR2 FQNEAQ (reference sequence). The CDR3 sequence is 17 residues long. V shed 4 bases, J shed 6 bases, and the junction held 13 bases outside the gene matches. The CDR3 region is CASSSGSAGRGHEKLFF. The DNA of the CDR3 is TGTGCCAGCAGCTCCGGATCGGCGGGCAGGGGGCATGAAAAACTGTTTTTT. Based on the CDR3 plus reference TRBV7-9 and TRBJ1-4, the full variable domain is DTGVSQNPRHKITKRGQNVTFRCDPISEHNRLYWYRQTLGQGPEFLTYFQNEAQLEKSRLLSDRFSAERPKGSFSTLEIQRTEQGDSAMYLCASSSGSAGRGHEKLFFGSGTQLSVL.

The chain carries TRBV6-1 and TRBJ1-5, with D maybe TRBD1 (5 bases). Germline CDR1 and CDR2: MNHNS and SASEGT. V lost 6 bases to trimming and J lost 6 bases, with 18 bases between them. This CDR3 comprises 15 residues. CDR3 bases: TGTGCCAGCAGCCCAGCCCCCCCGGGGGTTCAGCCCCAGCATTTT. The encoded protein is CASSPAPPGVQPQHF.

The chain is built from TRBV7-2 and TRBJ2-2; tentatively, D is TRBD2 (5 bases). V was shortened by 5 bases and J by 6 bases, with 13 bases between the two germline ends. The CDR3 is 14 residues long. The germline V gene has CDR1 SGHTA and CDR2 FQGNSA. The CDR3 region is CASSPAGPAGELFF. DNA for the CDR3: TGTGCCAGCAGCCCCGCGGGTCCCGCCGGGGAGCTGTTTTTT.

This chain's CDR3 is CAISESWGQGATGANVLTF. DNA for the CDR3: TGTGCCATCAGTGAGTCTTGGGGACAGGGGGCGACGGGGGCCAACGTCCTGACTTTC. J is TRBJ2-6 and V is TRBV10-3, with 12 bases identical to TRBD1. V trimming: 0 bases; J trimming: 4 bases; junction bases outside the gene matches: 7. The CDR3 runs 19 residues. CDR1 ENHRY and CDR2 SYGVKD come from the germline V gene.

In DNA, the CDR3 is TGTGCCAGCAGCGTAGATAGACAGGGGAGGACCGGGGAGCTGTTTTTT. Its protein product is CASSVDRQGRTGELFF. The chain uses TRBV9 and TRBJ2-2; 8 bases are shared with TRBD1. The germline CDR1 and CDR2 sequences are SGDLS and YYNGEE. Trimming cost V 0 bases and J 5 bases; bases outside gene matches: 6. The CDR3 is 16 residues long. The variable domain in full, with the rest retrieved from reference TRBV9 and TRBJ2-2, is DSGVTQTPKHLITATGQRVTLRCSPRSGDLSVYWYQQSLDQGLQFLIQYYNGEERAKGNILERFSAQQFPDLHSELNLSSLELGDSALYFCASSVDRQGRTGELFFGEGSRLTVL.

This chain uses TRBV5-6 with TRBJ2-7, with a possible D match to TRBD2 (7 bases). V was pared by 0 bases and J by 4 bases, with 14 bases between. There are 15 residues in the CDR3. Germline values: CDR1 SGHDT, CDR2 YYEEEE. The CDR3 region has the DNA TGTGCCAGCAGCTTGGCGCGGGGGCTAAGTTACGAGCAGTACTTC. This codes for CASSLARGLSYEQYF.

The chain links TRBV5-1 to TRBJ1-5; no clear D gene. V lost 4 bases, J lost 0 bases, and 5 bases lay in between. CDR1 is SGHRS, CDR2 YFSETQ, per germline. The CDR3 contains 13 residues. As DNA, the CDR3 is TGCGCCAGCAGCGTCAGTAGCAATCAGCCCCAGCATTTT. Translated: CASSVSSNQPQHF.

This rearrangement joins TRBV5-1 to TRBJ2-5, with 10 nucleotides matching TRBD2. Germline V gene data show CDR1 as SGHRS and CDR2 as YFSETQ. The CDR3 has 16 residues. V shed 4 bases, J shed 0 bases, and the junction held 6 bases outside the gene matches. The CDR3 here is CASSLEAGGDQETQYF. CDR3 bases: TGCGCCAGCAGCCTCGAAGCGGGGGGGGACCAAGAGACCCAGTACTTC. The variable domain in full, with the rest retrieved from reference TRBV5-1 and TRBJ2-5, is KAGVTQTPRYLIKTRGQQVTLSCSPISGHRSVSWYQQTPGQGLQFLFEYFSETQRNKGNFPGRFSGRQFSNSRSEMNVSTLELGDSALYLCASSLEAGGDQETQYFGPGTRLLVL.

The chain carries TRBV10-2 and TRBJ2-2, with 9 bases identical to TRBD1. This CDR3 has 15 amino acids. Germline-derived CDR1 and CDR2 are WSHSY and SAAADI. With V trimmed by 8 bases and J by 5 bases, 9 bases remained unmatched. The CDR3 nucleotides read TGCGCCAGCTCTAAGGGACAGGGAGGAACCGGGGAGCTGTTTTTT. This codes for CASSKGQGGTGELFF.

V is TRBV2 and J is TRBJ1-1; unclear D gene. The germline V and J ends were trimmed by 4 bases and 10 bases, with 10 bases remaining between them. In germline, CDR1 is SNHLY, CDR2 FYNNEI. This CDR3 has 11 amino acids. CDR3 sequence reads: CASSVLIGAFF. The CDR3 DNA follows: TGTGCCAGCAGTGTCCTAATCGGAGCTTTCTTT.

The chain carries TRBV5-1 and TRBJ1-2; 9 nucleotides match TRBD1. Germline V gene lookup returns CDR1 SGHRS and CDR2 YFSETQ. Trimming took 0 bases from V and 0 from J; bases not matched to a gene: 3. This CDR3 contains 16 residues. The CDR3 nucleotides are TGCGCCAGCAGCTTGGGGGACAGGGCATCTAACTATGGCTACACCTTC. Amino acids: CASSLGDRASNYGYTF.